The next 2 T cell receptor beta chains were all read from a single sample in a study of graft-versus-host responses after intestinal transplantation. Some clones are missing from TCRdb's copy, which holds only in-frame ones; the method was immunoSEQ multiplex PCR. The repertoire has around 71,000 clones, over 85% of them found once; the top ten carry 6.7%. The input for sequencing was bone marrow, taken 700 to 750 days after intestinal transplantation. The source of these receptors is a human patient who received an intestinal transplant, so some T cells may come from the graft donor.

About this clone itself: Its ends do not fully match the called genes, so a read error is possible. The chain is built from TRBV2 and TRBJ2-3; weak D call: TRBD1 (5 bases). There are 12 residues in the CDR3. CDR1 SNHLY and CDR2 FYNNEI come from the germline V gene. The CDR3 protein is CAGRVLTDTQYF. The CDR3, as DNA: TGTGCCGGCAGGGTTTTGACAGATACGCAGTATTTT.

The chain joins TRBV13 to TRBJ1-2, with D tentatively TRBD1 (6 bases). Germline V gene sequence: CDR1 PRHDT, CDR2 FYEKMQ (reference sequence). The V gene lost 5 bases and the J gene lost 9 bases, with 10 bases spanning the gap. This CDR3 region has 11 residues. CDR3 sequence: CASSVRDSYTF. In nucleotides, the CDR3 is TGTGCCAGCAGCGTTCGGGACAGCTACACCTTC.